One sample yielded the 25 T cell receptor beta chains listed below, sequenced in a study of cytomegalovirus exposure and HLA in healthy donors. This PCR relied on a set of 60 Vbeta primers and 13 Jbeta primers. Sequenced by immunoSEQ multiplex PCR; TCRdb stores in-frame clones only, minus some. The data hold 150,000 to 200,000 clones, with approximately 84% observed a single time. The sample was PBMCs. These receptors were taken from a male donor in good health and CMV-seropositive.

The rearrangement uses TRBV19 and TRBJ1-2, with D possibly being TRBD1 (5 bases). CDR3 size: 12 residues. Trimming left V 6 bases short and J 7 bases short, with 12 bases between. Germline CDR1 LNHDA, CDR2 SQIVND (reference sequence). CDR3 bases: TGTGCCAGTAGCGCTTTCAGGGCTGGCTACACCTTC. Amino acids: CASSAFRAGYTF. Filled out from reference TRBV19 and TRBJ1-2, the complete variable domain reads DGGITQSPKYLFRKEGQNVTLSCEQNLNHDAMYWYRQDPGQGLRLIYYSQIVNDFQKGDIAEGYSVSREKKESFPLTVTSAQKNPTAFYLCASSAFRAGYTFGSGTRLTVV.

The chain employs TRBV7-9 and TRBJ2-3, with 15 positions matching TRBD2. Germline V gives CDR1 SEHNR, CDR2 FQNEAQ (reference sequence). V was pared by 5 bases and J by 2 bases, with 5 bases of the junction left unmatched. The CDR3 length is 17 residues. The CDR3 sequence is CASSPGLAGGLTDTQYF. The CDR3 nucleotides read TGTGCCAGCAGCCCGGGACTAGCGGGAGGTCTCACAGATACGCAGTATTTT. The full variable domain, completed using reference TRBV7-9 and TRBJ2-3, is DTGVSQNPRHKITKRGQNVTFRCDPISEHNRLYWYRQTLGQGPEFLTYFQNEAQLEKSRLLSDRFSAERPKGSFSTLEIQRTEQGDSAMYLCASSPGLAGGLTDTQYFGPGTRLTVL.

This clone appeared once. The CDR3 nucleotides are TGTGCCAGCAGCGTAGGGGGCGGGGGCGGGGAGACCCAGTACTTC. Translation gives CASSVGGGGGETQYF. The V and J genes are TRBV9 and TRBJ2-5, with D possibly TRBD2 on 7 matching bases. The V gene lost 0 bases and the J gene lost 5 bases, with 14 bases spanning the gap. The CDR3 sequence is 15 residues long. CDR1 is SGDLS, CDR2 YYNGEE, per germline.

The J gene is TRBJ2-3, the V gene TRBV5-4; 10 bases match TRBD2. This CDR3 has 18 amino acids. The J segment lost 6 bases and the V segment lost 4 bases, leaving 17 bases of the junction unmatched. CDR1 is SGHNT, CDR2 YYREEE, per germline (reference sequence). CDR3 coding DNA: TGTGCCAGCAGCGCCGGGACTAGCGCCAGACACTCGAGGGATACGCAGTATTTT. It is translated as CASSAGTSARHSRDTQYF.

Only a few counts were recorded for this clone. At one of its ends the junction is not consistent with the germline gene, which may arise from a read error. The genes are TRBV7-9 and TRBJ2-7; 9 bases match TRBD1. This CDR3 has 18 residues. From germline, CDR1 is SEHNR and CDR2 FQNEAQ (reference sequence). This CDR3 reads CSSSSARGIDRGIHEQYF. The CDR3 DNA is TGTTCCAGCAGCTCAGCAAGGGGGATCGACAGGGGGATCCACGAGCAGTACTTC.

This sequence joins TRBV7-2 and TRBJ2-3; possible D gene TRBD2, 5 bases. The CDR3 spans 18 residues. CDR1 is SGHTA, CDR2 FQGNSA, per germline. With 6 bases removed from V and 0 bases from J, the gap between germline ends came to 22 bases. CDR3: CASRPRPLVAKSTDTQYF. Here the CDR3 DNA reads TGTGCCAGCAGGCCTAGGCCTCTCGTAGCGAAAAGCACAGATACGCAGTATTTT.

The chain uses TRBV29-1 and TRBJ1-1; D is undetermined. The CDR3 length is 12 residues. V was clipped by 4 bases and J by 8 bases, with 14 bases between them. Germline loops: CDR1 SQVTM, CDR2 ANQGSEA. The CDR3 coding sequence is TGCAGCGTTGCGGGAGTTTCCTCCGAAGCTTTCTTT. Its protein is CSVAGVSSEAFF.

This chain joins TRBV30 and TRBJ2-2; 7 bases match TRBD2. CDR3 length equals 15 residues. Per the germline V gene, CDR1 is GTSNPN and CDR2 is SVGIG (reference sequence). The junction had 12 bases not matched to a gene; V was cut back by 4 bases and J by 7 bases. Here the CDR3 DNA reads TGTGCCTGGATCTGGGGGGGAGGGCCCTACGGGGAGCTGTTTTTT. Translated, it gives CAWIWGGGPYGELFF.

This clone showed up just a few times. The chain is built from TRBV9 and TRBJ1-2; perhaps TRBD1 as D (5 bases). The CDR3 runs 13 residues. Germline V gene sequence: CDR1 SGDLS, CDR2 YYNGEE. V was cut by 0 bases and J by 5 bases, with 8 bases left in between. Here the CDR3 reads CASSVARGYGYTF. The CDR3 region has the DNA TGTGCCAGCAGCGTAGCTAGGGGATATGGCTACACCTTC.

This clone has only a few counts. V usage is TRBV27 and J usage is TRBJ2-2; possible D gene TRBD1, 5 bases. This CDR3 region has 13 residues. V was trimmed by 3 bases and J by 6 bases, leaving 8 bases between them. Looked up from germline, CDR1 is MNHEY and CDR2 is SMNVEV (reference sequence). CDR3 sequence (DNA): TGTGCCAGCAGTTTGGCAGGGTCCGGGGAGCTGTTTTTT. This gives the protein CASSLAGSGELFF.

The chain has TRBV9 and TRBJ1-1; D ambiguous. The germline V and J ends were trimmed by 3 bases and 1 base, with 16 bases remaining between them. This CDR3 has 16 residues. The germline V gene encodes CDR1 SGDLS and CDR2 YYNGEE. CDR3 DNA sequence: TGTGCCAGCAGCGAACCCCTCGTTGGAGCGAACACTGAAGCTTTCTTT. This sequence encodes CASSEPLVGANTEAFF.

V is TRBV28 and J is TRBJ2-3, with 14 bases matching TRBD2. With V trimmed by 3 bases and J by 3 bases, 8 bases remained unmatched. The CDR3 runs 18 residues. The germline V gene encodes CDR1 MDHEN and CDR2 SYDVKM. In nucleotides, the CDR3 is TGTGCCAGCAGTTTGGACAGACTAGCGGGAGGGAAGACAGATACGCAGTATTTT. Amino acids: CASSLDRLAGGKTDTQYF. Full variable domain (outside the CDR3, taken from reference TRBV28 and TRBJ2-3): DVKVTQSSRYLVKRTGEKVFLECVQDMDHENMFWYRQDPGLGLRLIYFSYDVKMKEKGDIPEGYSVSREKKERFSLILESASTNQTSMYLCASSLDRLAGGKTDTQYFGPGTRLTVL.

The chain carries TRBV7-8 and TRBJ2-1; TRBD2 might be the D (7 bases). The length of the CDR3 is 14 residues. Germline V gene lookup returns CDR1 SGHVS and CDR2 FQNEAQ. Trimming cost V 6 bases and J 2 bases, with 11 bases left between them. DNA of the CDR3: TGTGCCAGCAGGGAGCGGGACACCTACAATGAGCAGTTCTTC. Residues: CASRERDTYNEQFF.

This clone was recorded once. V gene TRBV6-5 combines with J gene TRBJ2-1, with 7 bases fitting TRBD2. The CDR3 length is 15 residues. V shed 5 bases and J 6 bases; nucleotides not matched to a gene: 10. Germline-derived CDR1 and CDR2 are MNHEY and SVGAGI. CDR3: CASSPTRDYLNEQFF. Written as DNA, the CDR3 is TGTGCCAGCAGTCCCACTCGGGACTACCTCAATGAGCAGTTCTTC.

This clone was seen a handful of times. This chain uses TRBV2 with TRBJ2-1; the D gene is possibly TRBD1 (7 bases). The germline gives CDR1 SNHLY, CDR2 FYNNEI. This CDR3 comprises 15 residues. The germline V and J ends were trimmed by 7 bases and 8 bases, with 21 bases remaining between them. In DNA form, the CDR3 reads TGTGCCAGCACAAAGTCAGGGGGGCTGGGGGATGAGCAGTTCTTC. It encodes CASTKSGGLGDEQFF.

The chain combines TRBV7-3 with TRBJ2-1; D is uncertain. V lost 5 bases and J lost 5, with 16 bases in between. The CDR3 spans 15 residues. Per germline, CDR1 SGHTA and CDR2 FQGTGA. As DNA, the CDR3 is TGTGCCAGCAGCCTAGGAGTCTCTTGGGACAATGAGCAGTTCTTC. Its translation: CASSLGVSWDNEQFF.

This chain joins TRBV5-1 and TRBJ2-5; a possible D gene is TRBD1 (5 bases). Germline CDR1 SGHRS, CDR2 YFSETQ. V lost 2 bases and J lost 0, with 8 bases in between. The CDR3 has 14 residues. The CDR3: CASSFYRNQETQYF. CDR3 bases: TGCGCCAGCAGCTTTTACAGGAACCAAGAGACCCAGTACTTC.

The chain combines TRBV28 with TRBJ1-4, with TRBD1 identical over 9 bases. The CDR3 loop spans 20 amino acids. The germline gives CDR1 MDHEN, CDR2 SYDVKM. V lost 6 bases, J lost 7 bases, and 24 bases stayed unmatched. The CDR3 DNA reads as TGTGCCAGCAGAACACAGGGGGCAGGAATGGTTCGGACTCGGGGTGAAAAACTGTTTTTT. It translates to CASRTQGAGMVRTRGEKLFF.

This rearrangement joins TRBV7-2 to TRBJ2-3; tentatively, D is TRBD1 (5 bases). CDR1 is SGHTA, CDR2 FQGNSA, per germline. Trimming removed 5 bases from V and 6 bases from J, with 9 bases in between. The CDR3 is made up of 12 amino acids. DNA of the CDR3: TGTGCCAGCAGCCCTAGGGGCGATACGCAGTATTTT. Its translation is CASSPRGDTQYF. Drawing the rest from reference TRBV7-2 and TRBJ2-3, the complete variable domain is GAGVSQSPSNKVTEKGKDVELRCDPISGHTALYWYRQSLGQGLEFLIYFQGNSAPDKSGLPSDRFSAERTGGSVSTLTIQRTQQEDSAVYLCASSPRGDTQYFGPGTRLTVL.

This clone appeared once. This chain connects TRBV18 to TRBJ2-5; the match to TRBD1 covers 9 bases. TRBJ2-7 matches the DNA end more closely, so the J call is doubtful. Germline V gene lookup returns CDR1 KGHSH and CDR2 LQKENI. The CDR3 runs to 16 residues. This chain's CDR3 is CASSSLPGQGRDEQYF. The CDR3 nucleotides read TGTGCCAGCTCATCACTTCCGGGACAGGGTCGCGACGAGCAGTACTTC.

The genes are TRBV15 and TRBJ2-7, with D unclear. The CDR3 covers 14 residues. Germline V lookup: CDR1 LNHNV, CDR2 YYDKDF (reference sequence). The V end was cut by 2 bases, the J end by 5 bases, with 13 bases between. DNA for the CDR3: TGTGCCACCAGCAGACGACTCCTTTTGGACGAGCAGTACTTC. Translating gives CATSRRLLLDEQYF.

The chain combines TRBV9 with TRBJ2-2; D might be TRBD1 (5 bases). V was pared by 3 bases and J by 4 bases, with 13 bases between. Germline CDR1 reads SGDLS; CDR2 reads YYNGEE. The CDR3 has 15 residues. As DNA, the CDR3 is TGTGCCAGCAGCGCCCCGCAGGGAAGCACCGGGGAGCTGTTTTTT. This codes for CASSAPQGSTGELFF.

The chain has TRBV6-1 and TRBJ2-5; the match to TRBD1 covers 9 bases. Trimming took 10 bases from V and 7 from J; bases not matched to a gene: 13. Germline assignment: CDR1 MNHNS and CDR2 SASEGT. CDR3 size: 14 residues. The CDR3 spells CAIMGSGQGGTQYF. Here the CDR3 DNA reads TGTGCCATAATGGGGTCGGGACAGGGAGGGACCCAGTACTTC.

The chain joins TRBV19 to TRBJ1-1; D might be TRBD1 (6 bases). Germline V CDR1 and CDR2: LNHDA, SQIVND (reference sequence). This CDR3 has 14 amino acids. V was cut by 4 bases and J by 5 bases, with 14 bases left in between. For the CDR3, the DNA is TGTGCCAGTAGTACCCCTCAGGGGCAAACTGAAGCTTTCTTT. Its translation: CASSTPQGQTEAFF.

This clone is a singleton in its sample. Other nucleotide sequences from this sample produce the same CDR3. This chain connects TRBV5-1 to TRBJ2-3, with TRBD2 matching over 10 bases. J gave up 6 bases and V 0 bases, and 4 bases lay outside the gene matches. This CDR3 has 15 amino acids. Germline CDR1 is SGHRS and CDR2 is YFSETQ. The CDR3 is CASSLALAGTDTQYF. CDR3 DNA: TGCGCCAGCAGCTTGGCACTAGCGGGAACCGATACGCAGTATTTT.